Listed here is a single T cell receptor (beta chain). Its antigen is not known. CDR1 and CDR2 from the germline V gene are LNHDA and SQIVND (reference sequence). CDR3 length: 16 amino acids. The J segment lost 2 bases and the V segment lost 1 base, leaving 5 bases of the junction unmatched. This specimen belongs to a study of cytomegalovirus exposure and HLA in healthy donors. Study-level results: The authors later found most CMV-associated TCR beta chains appeared HLA-restricted. Reportedly, cytomegalovirus status was diagnosed with high sensitivity and specificity. Most observed TCR sequences were rare, whereas some public TCRs were detected in many donors.

Amplification used 60 Vbeta primers and 13 Jbeta primers. Some clones are missing from TCRdb's copy, which holds only in-frame ones; the method was immunoSEQ multiplex PCR. The sample contains 150,000 or so clones, about four fifths of which appear only once. All the people who gave samples were healthy bone marrow donors. The sequencing sample was made of PBMCs. This clonotype originated in a man aged 25 to 40 in good health and CMV-seropositive. The J gene is TRBJ2-5, the V gene TRBV19, with 9 bases aligning to TRBD2. This chain's CDR3 is CASSIGGSGSQETQYF. CDR3 nucleotide sequence: TGTGCCAGTAGTATAGGGGGTAGCGGGAGTCAAGAGACCCAGTACTTC.